This TCR beta chain was obtained from a study of cytomegalovirus exposure and HLA in healthy donors. Study-level findings and limits: It was shown in a later analysis that HLA-associated TCR beta chains were more clonally expanded than other, equally common chains. Using a false discovery rate of 0.05, a later analysis showed that 15,000 to 20,000 TCR beta sequences were associated with HLA alleles. An analysis that came later showed most CMV-associated TCR beta chains appearing HLA-restricted. It was reported that TCR beta sequences correctly inferred the HLA-A and HLA-B alleles for most subjects.

13 Jbeta primers and 60 Vbeta primers were used for the PCR. Profiling relied on immunoSEQ multiplex PCR, and the TCRdb table lists in-frame clones only, not all of them. The data show tens of thousands of clones, with about 81% seen just once and about 53% held by the top ten. A word on this clone: What it binds is unknown.

The sample consisted of PBMCs. This TCR came from a man over 45 in good health and CMV-seropositive.

CDR3 coding DNA: TGTGCCAGCAGTTTAACAGGGGGCGGAGGTGGCTACACCTTC. Translating gives CASSLTGGGGGYTF. This chain links TRBV6-4 with TRBJ1-2; 9 nucleotides line up with TRBD1. In germline, CDR1 is MRHNA, CDR2 SNTAGT. This CDR3 region has 14 residues. Trimming at V came to 5 bases and at J to 7 bases, leaving 8 bases not matched to a gene.